A single sample gave rise to the 18 T cell receptor beta chains below, sequenced in a study of cytomegalovirus exposure and HLA in healthy donors. 13 Jbeta primers and 60 Vbeta primers were used for the PCR. Clones were read by immunoSEQ multiplex PCR, and TCRdb kept only the in-frame ones, dropping some. Among nearly 300,000 clones listed, roughly 90% were seen once. Sequencing used PBMCs. These receptor sequences come from a man aged 35 to 55 in good health and CMV-seropositive.

The V call is TRBV7-3, the J call TRBJ2-3; 16 bases agree with TRBD2. Trimming removed 1 base from V and 4 bases from J; junction bases left unmatched: 2. The germline CDR1 and CDR2 sequences are SGHTA and FQGTGA. This CDR3 is 17 amino acids long. The CDR3 loop is CASSLMGLAGGPDTQYF. CDR3 DNA: TGTGCCAGCAGCTTAATGGGACTAGCGGGAGGGCCAGATACGCAGTATTTT.

This clone was seen more than once but under ten times. V usage is TRBV5-1 and J usage is TRBJ1-2; possible D gene TRBD1, 5 bases. With 0 bases removed from V and 2 bases from J, the gap between germline ends came to 8 bases. CDR3 size: 14 residues. Germline CDR1 reads SGHRS; CDR2 reads YFSETQ. CDR3 in amino acids: CASSLETVNYGYTF. The CDR3 coding sequence is TGCGCCAGCAGCTTGGAGACAGTGAACTATGGCTACACCTTC.

This chain joins TRBV6-1 and TRBJ2-1, with a tentative D call TRBD2 (6 bases). V was shortened by 2 bases and J by 0 bases, with 14 bases between the two germline ends. The CDR3 sequence is 17 residues long. Germline V gene data show CDR1 as MNHNS and CDR2 as SASEGT. CDR3 region: CASSEQTSSRSYNEQFF. For the CDR3, the DNA is TGTGCCAGCAGTGAACAAACTAGCAGCCGCTCCTACAATGAGCAGTTCTTC.

A single count supports this clone. The chain employs TRBV28 and TRBJ2-7; 8 nucleotides agree with TRBD1. This CDR3 region has 15 residues. The J segment lost 0 bases and the V segment lost 6 bases, leaving 7 bases of the junction unmatched. Germline values: CDR1 MDHEN, CDR2 SYDVKM. The CDR3 loop is CASSPDRASSYEQYF. As DNA, the CDR3 is TGTGCCAGCAGCCCGGACAGGGCCAGCTCCTACGAGCAGTACTTC.

This clone was observed once. The V gene is TRBV28, the J gene TRBJ1-2; tentative D call: TRBD1 (5 bases). The germline V and J ends were trimmed by 3 bases and 3 bases, with 11 bases remaining between them. This CDR3 contains 14 residues. From germline, CDR1 is MDHEN and CDR2 SYDVKM. CDR3 region: CASSFRQYDYGYTF. CDR3 DNA sequence: TGTGCCAGCAGTTTCCGACAGTACGACTATGGCTACACCTTC.

The V call is TRBV9, the J call TRBJ2-7; 7 positions match TRBD2. The J segment lost 6 bases and the V segment lost 4 bases, leaving 10 bases of the junction unmatched. The CDR3 is 14 amino acids. CDR1 is SGDLS, CDR2 YYNGEE, per germline. CDR3 DNA sequence: TGTGCCAGCAGCTCAAGGGAGCGGGAAGGCGAGCAGTACTTC. This sequence encodes CASSSREREGEQYF.

This chain uses TRBV30 with TRBJ2-1; TRBD2 matches 8 bases. The CDR3 is 15 amino acids. The V gene end was trimmed by 2 bases and the J gene end by 0 bases; junction bases not matched to a gene: 3. Germline loops: CDR1 GTSNPN, CDR2 SVGIG (reference sequence). The chain's CDR3 is CAWSTSGASYNEQFF. The CDR3 nucleotides read TGTGCCTGGAGTACTAGCGGAGCCTCCTACAATGAGCAGTTCTTC.

J is TRBJ1-4 and V is TRBV5-6, with D perhaps TRBD1 (5 bases). V was cut by 0 bases and J by 7 bases, with 7 bases left in between. CDR1 and CDR2 from the germline V gene are SGHDT and YYEEEE. This CDR3 spans 13 amino acids. The CDR3 here is CASSLVRGEKLFF. The CDR3 nucleotides read TGTGCCAGCAGCTTGGTTAGGGGTGAAAAACTGTTTTTT.

V gene TRBV28 combines with J gene TRBJ2-2, with 8 bases aligning to TRBD1. V shed 6 bases and J 3 bases; nucleotides not matched to a gene: 3. This CDR3 comprises 14 residues. Germline assignment: CDR1 MDHEN and CDR2 SYDVKM. This chain's CDR3 is CASRGDRYTGELFF. Written as DNA, the CDR3 is TGTGCCAGCAGGGGGGACAGGTACACCGGGGAGCTGTTTTTT.

The chain uses TRBV28 and TRBJ2-3; D gene unclear. The CDR3 covers 12 residues. Trimming left V 7 bases short and J 6 bases short, with 11 bases between. The germline V gene has CDR1 MDHEN and CDR2 SYDVKM. CDR3: CASTTTLDTQYF. The CDR3 nucleotides are TGTGCCAGCACGACAACCCTGGATACGCAGTATTTT.

This chain connects TRBV29-1 to TRBJ2-5, with a possible D match to TRBD2 (5 bases). CDR1 is SQVTM and CDR2 is ANQGSEA in the germline V gene. V lost 6 bases and J lost 2, with 16 bases in between. This CDR3 region has 14 residues. Here the CDR3 reads CSVNLWTPQETQYF. In DNA, the CDR3 is TGCAGCGTGAACTTGTGGACTCCACAAGAGACCCAGTACTTC.

This chain joins TRBV5-5 and TRBJ1-3; 8 nucleotides match TRBD1. The CDR3 runs 19 residues. The V gene end was trimmed by 0 bases and the J gene end by 1 base; junction bases not matched to a gene: 12. Germline lookup yields CDR1 SGHKS and CDR2 YYEKEE (reference sequence). In nucleotides, the CDR3 is TGTGCCAGCAGCTTGGGGACAGGGTTATACCTGAGTTCTGGAAACACCATATATTTT. This encodes CASSLGTGLYLSSGNTIYF.

Remarks on this clone: A junction boundary mismatches the germline segment, possibly from a read error. The rearrangement uses TRBV5-5 and TRBJ1-5; tentative D call: TRBD1 (6 bases). The CDR3 loop spans 14 amino acids. Per germline, CDR1 SGHKS and CDR2 YYEKEE (reference sequence). CDR3 sequence reads: CASRPDRPNLPQHF. CDR3 coding DNA: TGTGCCAGCAGACCAGACAGGCCTAATCTGCCCCAGCATTTT.

This chain uses TRBV29-1 with TRBJ2-1, with TRBD1 matching 11 bases. With 3 bases clipped from V and 6 bases from J, the junction kept 4 bases outside the gene matches. The germline gives CDR1 SQVTM, CDR2 ANQGSEA. CDR3 length: 14 residues. CDR3 nucleotide sequence: TGCAGCGTTGAGGAGGGACAGGGGGTCAATGAGCAGTTCTTC. It translates to CSVEEGQGVNEQFF.

The V gene is TRBV28, the J gene TRBJ2-7; 7 nucleotides agree with TRBD2. J lost 3 bases, V lost 5 bases, and 10 bases had no gene match. This CDR3 is built from 15 residues. Germline V CDR1 and CDR2: MDHEN, SYDVKM. The CDR3 reads CASSPLGGEGYEQYF. The CDR3 region has the DNA TGTGCCAGCAGTCCCCTGGGGGGGGAAGGCTACGAGCAGTACTTC.

This clone has only a few counts. This chain uses TRBV19 with TRBJ1-1, with D tentatively TRBD1 (6 bases). From germline, CDR1 is LNHDA and CDR2 SQIVND (reference sequence). This CDR3 contains 13 residues. Trimming pared 5 bases from V and 3 bases from J, leaving 10 bases between. CDR3 nucleotides: TGTGCCAGTAGTTCTCAGGGGCACACTGAAGCTTTCTTT. This sequence encodes CASSSQGHTEAFF.

V and J are TRBV20-1 and TRBJ2-5; D may be TRBD1 (6 bases). The CDR3 has 11 amino acids. The germline gives CDR1 DFQATT, CDR2 SNEGSKA (reference sequence). In DNA, the CDR3 is TGCAGCCCGGCACAGGGAGAGACCCAGTACTTC. The encoded protein is CSPAQGETQYF.

Concerning this clone: Mismatch with germline at one junction end may stem from a read error. The chain is built from TRBV7-9 and TRBJ2-7; the D gene is possibly TRBD2 (5 bases). This CDR3 comprises 12 residues. CDR1 SEHNR and CDR2 FQNEAQ come from the germline V gene (reference sequence). The CDR3 DNA reads TGTTCCAGCGGTCCCAACATCTACGAGCAGTACTTC. It encodes CSSGPNIYEQYF.